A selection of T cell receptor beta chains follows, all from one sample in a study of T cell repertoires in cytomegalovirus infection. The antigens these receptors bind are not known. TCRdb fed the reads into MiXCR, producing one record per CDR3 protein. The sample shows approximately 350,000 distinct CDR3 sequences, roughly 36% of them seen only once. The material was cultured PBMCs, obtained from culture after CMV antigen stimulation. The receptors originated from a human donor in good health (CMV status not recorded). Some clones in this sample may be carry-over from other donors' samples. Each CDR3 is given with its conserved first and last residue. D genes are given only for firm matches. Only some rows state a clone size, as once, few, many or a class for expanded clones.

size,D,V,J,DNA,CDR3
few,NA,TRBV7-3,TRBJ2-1,TGTGCCAGCAGCCCTACGACGACTACCCCTTACAATGAGCAGTTCTTC,CASSPTTTTPYNEQFF
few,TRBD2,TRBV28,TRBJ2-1,TGTGCCAGCAGTTTAGGTTTTTGGACTAGCGGGCTCGATAAGGTAGATGAGCAGTTCTTC,CASSLGFWTSGLDKVDEQFF
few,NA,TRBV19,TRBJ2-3,TGTGCCAGTAGTAGAGGGTCCCCCACAGATACGCAGTATTTT,CASSRGSPTDTQYF
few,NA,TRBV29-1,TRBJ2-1,TGCAGCGTTGATTTCAGGGTAGAGGGTAATGAGCAGTTCTTC,CSVDFRVEGNEQFF
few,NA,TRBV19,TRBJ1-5,TGTGCCAGTAGTATAGAATCCAGGCGCAATCAGCCCCAGCATTTT,CASSIESRRNQPQHF
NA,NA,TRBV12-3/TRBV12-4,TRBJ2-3,TGTGCCAGCAGTTTACCGGGCCCCATTGGACGGGAGTATTTT,CASSLPGPIGREYF
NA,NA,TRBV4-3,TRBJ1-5,TGCGCCAGCAGCCAAGAAAACAATCGTAGACAGCCCCAGCATTTT,CASSQENNRRQPQHF
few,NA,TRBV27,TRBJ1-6,TGTGCCAGCAGTTTTCGAAAGTTCAGCTCCTATAATTCACCCCTCCACTTT,CASSFRKFSSYNSPLHF
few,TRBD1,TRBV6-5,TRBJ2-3,TGTGCCAGCAGTAGGGGGACAGGGGGAAGCACAGATACGCAGTATTTT,CASSRGTGGSTDTQYF
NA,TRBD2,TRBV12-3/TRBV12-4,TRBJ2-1,TGTGCCAGCAGTTTAGTGACGGGAGGTGTCAATGAGCAGTTCTTC,CASSLVTGGVNEQFF
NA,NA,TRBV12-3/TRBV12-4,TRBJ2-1,TGTGCCAGCAGTTTGGGCAGGTCCAATGAGCAGTTCTTC,CASSLGRSNEQFF
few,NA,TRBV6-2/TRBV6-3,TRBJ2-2,TGTGCCAGCAGTTTCCAGGACCGATACACCGGGGAGCTGTTTTTT,CASSFQDRYTGELFF
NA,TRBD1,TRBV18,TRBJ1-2,TGTGCCAGCTCAACGGGACAGGGGGTCTATGGCTACACCTTC,CASSTGQGVYGYTF
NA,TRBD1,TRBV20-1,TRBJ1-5,TGCAGTGCTCCCAGGGGGCCGAGCAATCAGCCCCAGCATTTT,CSAPRGPSNQPQHF
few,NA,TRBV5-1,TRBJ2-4,TGCGCCAGCAGCTCGCGACACAACATTCAGTACTTC,CASSSRHNIQYF
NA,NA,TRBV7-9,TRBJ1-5,TGTGCCAGCAGCTTAACGGGACCTAGCAATCAGCCCCAGCATTTT,CASSLTGPSNQPQHF
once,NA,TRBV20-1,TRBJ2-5,TGCAGTGCTAAACGGACTGGACAAGAGACCCAGTACTTC,CSAKRTGQETQYF
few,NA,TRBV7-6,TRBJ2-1,TGTGCCAGCAGCTTAGCCGCCGGGACAAGCAATGAGCAGTTCTTC,CASSLAAGTSNEQFF
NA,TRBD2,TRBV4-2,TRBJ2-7,TGTGCCAGCAGCCAAGAAGCGAGACTAGCGGGAGGCGAGCAGTACTTC,CASSQEARLAGGEQYF
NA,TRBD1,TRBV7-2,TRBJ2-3,TGTGCCAGCAGCCCCCAGACAGGGGTGGATACGCAGTATTTT,CASSPQTGVDTQYF
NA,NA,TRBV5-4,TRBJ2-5,TGTGCCAGCAGCCTTCGGAGGGAAGGACGGGAGACCCAGTACTTC,CASSLRREGRETQYF
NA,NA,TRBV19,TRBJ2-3,TGTGCCAGTAGTATTTCCGGCACAGATACGCAGTATTTT,CASSISGTDTQYF
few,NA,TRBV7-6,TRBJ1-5,TGTGCCAGCAGCTACGGGATCTCTCAGCCCCAGCATTTT,CASSYGISQPQHF
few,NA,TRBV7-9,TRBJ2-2,TGTGCCAGCAGCTCCACCGGGGCCGGGGAGCTGTTTTTT,CASSSTGAGELFF
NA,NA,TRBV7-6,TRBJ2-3,TGTGCCAGCAGCTCCATCCGTAACCTAGCCACAGATACGCAGTATTTT,CASSSIRNLATDTQYF
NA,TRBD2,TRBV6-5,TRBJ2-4,TGTGCCAGCAGAAGCAGCGGGAGGGCCCTGGACATTCAGTACTTC,CASRSSGRALDIQYF
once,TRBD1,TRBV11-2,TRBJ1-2,TGTGCCAGCAGCCTTACCGGGACAGGGTCTCCTGACTATGGCTACACCTTC,CASSLTGTGSPDYGYTF
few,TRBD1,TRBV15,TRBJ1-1,TGTGCCACCAGCAGCCGGACAGGATACATGAACACTGAAGCTTTCTTT,CATSSRTGYMNTEAFF
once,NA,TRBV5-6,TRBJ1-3,TGTGCCAGCAGCCAAGGGACGGCGCGCTCTGGAAACACCATATATTTT,CASSQGTARSGNTIYF
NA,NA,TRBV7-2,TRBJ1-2,TGTGCCAGCAGCCCTTATGGTGATGGCTACACCTTC,CASSPYGDGYTF
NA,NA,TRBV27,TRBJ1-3,TGTGCCAGCAGTTCCTATCAGGGAGGAAACACCATATATTTT,CASSSYQGGNTIYF
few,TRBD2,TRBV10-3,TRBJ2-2,TGTGCCATCAGTGTTTATGCCGGGAGGTCCACCGGGGAGCTGTTTTTT,CAISVYAGRSTGELFF
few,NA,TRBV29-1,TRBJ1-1,TGCAGCGTTGAGGTCTACCCGGACGGGAACACTGAAGCTTTCTTT,CSVEVYPDGNTEAFF
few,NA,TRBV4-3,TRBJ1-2,TGCGCCAGCAGCCAAGACATACAGGGCTATGGCTACACCTTC,CASSQDIQGYGYTF
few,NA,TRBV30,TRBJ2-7,TGTGCCTTTTATCCCGGGACGTTGGGTCTTAACGAGCAGTACTTC,CAFYPGTLGLNEQYF
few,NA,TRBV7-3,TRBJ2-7,TGTGCCAGCAGCTCATCGGGCCAGACGTACGAGCAGTACTTC,CASSSSGQTYEQYF
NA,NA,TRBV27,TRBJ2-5,TGTGCCAGCAGTCTCCCGGGGGTACGAGAGACCCAGTACTTC,CASSLPGVRETQYF
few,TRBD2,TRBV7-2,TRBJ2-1,TGTGCCAGCAGCTCCCCGGCTAGCGGGAGGCGAGATGAGCAGTTCTTC,CASSSPASGRRDEQFF
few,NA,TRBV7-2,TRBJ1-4,TGTGCCAGCAGCTTAGACAGTACAACTAATGAAAAACTGTTTTTT,CASSLDSTTNEKLFF
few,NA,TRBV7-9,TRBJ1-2,TGTGCCAGCAGCTTAGCTGGGGATGGCTACACCTTC,CASSLAGDGYTF
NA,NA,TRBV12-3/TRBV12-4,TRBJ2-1,TGTGCCAGCAGTTTGGGGCAACTGTTTTTTAATGAGCAGTTCTTC,CASSLGQLFFNEQFF
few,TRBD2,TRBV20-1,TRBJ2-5,TGCAGTGCTAGTGACCCCGTGGGACTAGCTGGGGAGACCCAGTACTTC,CSASDPVGLAGETQYF
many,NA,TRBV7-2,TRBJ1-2,TGTGCCAGCAGCTTAGGGCAATCCGATGGCTACACCTTC,CASSLGQSDGYTF
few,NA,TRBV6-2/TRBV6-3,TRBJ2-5,TGTGCCAGCAGTTACTCGACACGGGGGTACCAAGAGACCCAGTACTTC,CASSYSTRGYQETQYF
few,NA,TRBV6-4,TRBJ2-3,TGTGCCAGCAGTGACTCGGACAGCACAGATACGCAGTATTTT,CASSDSDSTDTQYF
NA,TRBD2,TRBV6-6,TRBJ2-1,TGTGCCAGCAGTTACGCTAGCGGGTCCTACAATGAGCAGTTCTTC,CASSYASGSYNEQFF
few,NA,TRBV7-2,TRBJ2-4,TGTGCCAGCACAGGGTTGGGAAACATTCAGTACTTC,CASTGLGNIQYF
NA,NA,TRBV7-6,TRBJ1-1,TGTGCCAGCAGCTTAGGGGTCTACACTGAAGCTTTCTTT,CASSLGVYTEAFF
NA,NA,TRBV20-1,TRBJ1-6,TGCAGTGCTAGAGAGGGGGCAGGGACCTATAATTCACCCCTCCACTTT,CSAREGAGTYNSPLHF